These 28 T cell receptor beta chains originate from one sample sequenced in a study of cytomegalovirus exposure and HLA in healthy donors. Primers: 60 Vbeta forward and 13 Jbeta reverse. Assay used: immunoSEQ multiplex PCR; TCRdb lists only in-frame clones, some missing. The sample includes roughly 220,000 clones. Sequenced material: PBMCs. The receptor set was obtained from a girl aged 2 to 10 in good health and CMV-seropositive.

The CDR3 sequence is CASRLQGFQETQYF. The CDR3 DNA reads TGTGCCAGCAGACTACAGGGATTTCAAGAGACCCAGTACTTC. The chain is built from TRBV28 and TRBJ2-5; TRBD1 might be the D (6 bases). The CDR3 consists of 14 residues. The germline CDR1 and CDR2 sequences are MDHEN and SYDVKM. Trimming cost V 6 bases and J 2 bases, with 13 bases left between them.

This chain joins TRBV9 and TRBJ2-1, with 8 positions matching TRBD2. The CDR3 consists of 16 residues. V lost 3 bases, J lost 0 bases, and 5 bases stayed unmatched. Germline V gives CDR1 SGDLS, CDR2 YYNGEE. The CDR3 DNA reads TGTGCCAGCAGCGACATAACTAGCGGCTCCTACAATGAGCAGTTCTTC. It is translated as CASSDITSGSYNEQFF.

Comment on this clone: Mismatch with germline at one junction end may stem from a read error. The V and J genes are TRBV7-7 and TRBJ2-3; 8 bases align to TRBD2. The germline V gene has CDR1 SSHAT and CDR2 FNYEAQ (reference sequence). This CDR3 has 15 amino acids. The DNA for the CDR3 is TGTGCTAGCAGCTTGGGGCGGGAGGCAACAGATACGCAGTATTTT. Protein product: CASSLGREATDTQYF.

The chain employs TRBV11-2 and TRBJ2-1; 15 bases are shared with TRBD2. Germline trimming cut 5 bases from V and 7 bases from J; bases unmatched to any gene: 9. The CDR3 has 17 residues. CDR1 is SGHAT, CDR2 FQNNGV, per germline. The CDR3 protein is CASSQRTSGRALNEQFF. The CDR3, as DNA: TGTGCCAGCAGCCAGCGGACTAGCGGGAGGGCCTTGAATGAGCAGTTCTTC.

The CDR3 protein is CASSYKAYAEQYF. CDR3 sequence (DNA): TGTGCCAGCAGTTACAAAGCCTACGCAGAGCAGTACTTC. The chain couples TRBV6-5 to TRBJ2-7; D uncertain. Trimming stripped 2 bases from V and 7 bases from J, with 12 bases between. The CDR3 is 13 amino acids. Germline CDR1 and CDR2: MNHEY and SVGAGI.

This chain uses TRBV27 with TRBJ1-5; D ambiguous. Trimming pared 7 bases from V and 4 bases from J, leaving 17 bases between. There are 15 residues in the CDR3. CDR1 is MNHEY and CDR2 is SMNVEV in the germline V gene (reference sequence). This chain's CDR3 is CASKISSGRNQPQHF. The CDR3 region has the DNA TGTGCCAGCAAAATATCGAGCGGGCGAAATCAGCCCCAGCATTTT.

The CDR3 is CATSRTTGNYGYTF. In nucleotides, the CDR3 is TGTGCCACCAGCAGAACCACGGGGAACTATGGCTACACCTTC. This rearrangement joins TRBV15 to TRBJ1-2; D ambiguous. Germline V gives CDR1 LNHNV, CDR2 YYDKDF (reference sequence). The germline V and J ends were trimmed by 2 bases and 2 bases, with 9 bases remaining between them. The CDR3 runs to 14 residues.

The CDR3 loop is CASRKQGGTGELFF. Written as DNA, the CDR3 is TGTGCCAGCAGAAAACAGGGCGGCACCGGGGAGCTGTTTTTT. V is TRBV6-5 and J is TRBJ2-2; weak D call: TRBD1 (6 bases). V was trimmed by 6 bases and J by 4 bases, leaving 12 bases between them. The CDR3 sequence is 14 residues long. CDR1 is MNHEY, CDR2 SVGAGI, per germline.

The rearrangement uses TRBV14 and TRBJ1-1; D may be TRBD1 (6 bases). Germline lookup yields CDR1 SGHDN and CDR2 FVKESK. Trimming removed 2 bases at V and 4 bases at J, with 14 bases between. The length of the CDR3 is 15 residues. CDR3 sequence reads: CASSQIWAGATEAFF. The CDR3 DNA sequence: TGTGCCAGCAGCCAAATATGGGCGGGGGCCACTGAAGCTTTCTTT.

The rearrangement uses TRBV19 and TRBJ2-7; TRBD1 is a possible D gene (5 bases). This CDR3 spans 14 amino acids. V lost 3 bases and J lost 0, with 9 bases in between. Germline CDR1 and CDR2: LNHDA and SQIVND (reference sequence). Here the CDR3 DNA reads TGTGCCAGTAGTATTGGGGCTCTCTCCTACGAGCAGTACTTC. This gives the protein CASSIGALSYEQYF.

A note on this clone: Its ends do not fully match the called genes, so a read error is possible. The gene calls are TRBV4-2 and TRBJ1-4; possible D gene TRBD1, 5 bases. The germline CDR1 and CDR2 sequences are LGHNA and YNFKEQ. This CDR3 contains 15 residues. The DNA for the CDR3 is TGTGCCAGCAGCCACCCGACAGATCTTCAGCGAAAAACTGTTTTT. Translation: CASSHPTDLQRKTVF.

The chain employs TRBV27 and TRBJ1-2, with TRBD1 identical over 7 bases. CDR3 size: 14 residues. The V gene's germline CDR1 is MNHEY and CDR2 SMNVEV (reference sequence). V lost 10 bases, J lost 0 bases, and 8 bases stayed unmatched. CDR3 sequence (DNA): TGTGCCACTTATGGGACAGCTCCTAACTATGGCTACACCTTC. Protein sequence: CATYGTAPNYGYTF.

The chain is built from TRBV7-8 and TRBJ2-7, with 7 bases aligning to TRBD2. The germline gives CDR1 SGHVS, CDR2 FQNEAQ. Trimming removed 0 bases from V and 2 bases from J; junction bases left unmatched: 4. The CDR3 consists of 15 residues. The CDR3, as DNA: TGTGCCAGCAGCTTAGCCCCGGGACTAACCTACGAGCAGTACTTC. This gives the protein CASSLAPGLTYEQYF.

The chain carries TRBV19 and TRBJ1-2; a possible D gene is TRBD1 (5 bases). With 8 bases removed from V and 8 bases from J, the gap between germline ends came to 12 bases. This CDR3 spans 11 amino acids. Per the germline V gene, CDR1 is LNHDA and CDR2 is SQIVND (reference sequence). CDR3: CASRGARGYTF. The CDR3 DNA reads as TGTGCCAGTCGTGGGGCCCGGGGCTACACCTTC.

V usage is TRBV28 and J usage is TRBJ2-7; 9 bases line up with TRBD2. The junction had 14 bases not matched to a gene; V was cut back by 5 bases and J by 6 bases. The germline CDR1 and CDR2 sequences are MDHEN and SYDVKM. The CDR3 runs 16 residues. As DNA, the CDR3 is TGTGCCAGCAGTCCAGGAACTAGCGGGTTCGCGGGCGAGCAGTACTTC. This sequence encodes CASSPGTSGFAGEQYF.

V and J are TRBV6-1 and TRBJ1-6; 9 nucleotides line up with TRBD1. V lost 4 bases, J lost 14 bases, and 12 bases stayed unmatched. The length of the CDR3 is 15 residues. CDR1 and CDR2 (germline): MNHNS, SASEGT. The CDR3 loop reads CASSASGQGLLTLHF. CDR3 nucleotides: TGTGCCAGCAGTGCCTCGGGACAGGGACTATTAACCCTCCACTTT.

The genes are TRBV2 and TRBJ2-7; 9 bases match TRBD2. CDR3 length equals 15 residues. Germline-derived CDR1 and CDR2 are SNHLY and FYNNEI. The ends lost 8 bases at V and 4 bases at J; junction bases unmatched: 12. CDR3 DNA: TGTGCCAGCCGCCGTGTAGCGGGAGCGGGTTACGAGCAGTACTTC. It codes for CASRRVAGAGYEQYF.

The chain employs TRBV5-1 and TRBJ2-7; D is possibly TRBD1 (6 bases). V was clipped by 4 bases and J by 2 bases, with 13 bases between them. This CDR3 contains 14 residues. CDR1 is SGHRS and CDR2 is YFSETQ in the germline V gene. CDR3 coding DNA: TGCGCCAGCAGCGGCAGGGACACAGCCTACGAGCAGTACTTC. Translation: CASSGRDTAYEQYF.

CDR3 bases: TGTGCCAGCTCACCTGGGAGGAGCAATCAGCCCCAGCATTTT. The encoded protein is CASSPGRSNQPQHF. V usage is TRBV18 and J usage is TRBJ1-5; D gene uncertain. The CDR3 covers 14 residues. V was trimmed by 3 bases and J by 1 base, leaving 7 bases between them. The germline V gene encodes CDR1 KGHSH and CDR2 LQKENI.

This chain uses TRBV5-1 with TRBJ2-5; TRBD2 matches 13 bases. The CDR3 totals 21 residues. The germline gives CDR1 SGHRS, CDR2 YFSETQ. The trim removed 0 bases at V and 5 bases at J, leaving 19 bases unmatched. CDR3 nucleotides: TGCGCCAGCAGCTTGGGCCTGAAACCGGGACTAGCGGGACGGCGGGAGGAGACCCAGTACTTC. It translates to CASSLGLKPGLAGRREETQYF.

The chain has TRBV21-1 and TRBJ2-3; TRBD2, the table's D call, was not compared with the DNA. TRBV21-1 constitutes a pseudogene. The CDR3 loop spans 13 amino acids. For the CDR3, the DNA is TGTGCCAGCGCGACGGGAAGCACAGATACGCAGTATTTT. Protein sequence: CASATGSTDTQYF.

The V and J genes are TRBV7-9 and TRBJ2-3; possibly TRBD1 for D (5 bases). Trimming removed 5 bases from V and 3 bases from J, with 9 bases in between. This CDR3 is 13 amino acids long. The germline V gene has CDR1 SEHNR and CDR2 FQNEAQ (reference sequence). The CDR3 region is CASSPTETDTQYF. CDR3 sequence (DNA): TGTGCCAGCAGCCCGACAGAGACAGATACGCAGTATTTT. The whole variable domain, remainder taken from reference TRBV7-9 and TRBJ2-3, is DTGVSQNPRHKITKRGQNVTFRCDPISEHNRLYWYRQTLGQGPEFLTYFQNEAQLEKSRLLSDRFSAERPKGSFSTLEIQRTEQGDSAMYLCASSPTETDTQYFGPGTRLTVL.

J is TRBJ2-1 and V is TRBV11-2; TRBD2 aligns across 16 bases. Germline values: CDR1 SGHAT, CDR2 FQNNGV. CDR3 length equals 15 residues. Trimming took 5 bases from V and 8 from J; bases not matched to a gene: 3. Here the CDR3 DNA reads TGTGCCAGCAGCGCCGGGACTAGCGGGAGGGATGAGCAGTTCTTC. This sequence encodes CASSAGTSGRDEQFF.

The CDR3 DNA reads TGTGCCAGCAGCTTAGATGGGGACAAAGCTTTCTTT. Translation gives CASSLDGDKAFF. The chain joins TRBV7-9 to TRBJ1-1, with D tentatively TRBD1 (6 bases). This CDR3 region has 12 residues. V was clipped by 1 base and J by 9 bases, with 9 bases between them. CDR1 is SEHNR, CDR2 FQNEAQ, per germline (reference sequence).

The V call is TRBV28, the J call TRBJ1-2, with 8 bases that match TRBD1. Germline-derived CDR1 and CDR2 are MDHEN and SYDVKM. This CDR3 comprises 14 residues. Trimming cost V 4 bases and J 4 bases; bases outside gene matches: 5. The CDR3: CASSYGQGGYGYTF. CDR3 nucleotide sequence: TGTGCCAGCAGTTATGGACAGGGCGGCTATGGCTACACCTTC.

This sequence joins TRBV2 and TRBJ2-7, with a weak D call TRBD2 (5 bases). V lost 3 bases to trimming and J lost 5 bases, with 17 bases between them. CDR3 length: 15 amino acids. Germline values: CDR1 SNHLY, CDR2 FYNNEI. CDR3: CASSDFRGEGDEQYF. The CDR3 DNA sequence: TGTGCCAGCAGTGATTTTAGAGGTGAGGGTGACGAGCAGTACTTC.

The J gene is TRBJ2-6, the V gene TRBV29-1; tentatively, D is TRBD1 (6 bases). Trimming pared 3 bases from V and 0 bases from J, leaving 9 bases between. This CDR3 contains 15 residues. The germline V gene encodes CDR1 SQVTM and CDR2 ANQGSEA. CDR3 amino acids: CSVDGQSSGANVLTF. The CDR3 nucleotides are TGCAGCGTTGATGGACAGAGCTCTGGGGCCAACGTCCTGACTTTC.

This rearrangement joins TRBV7-9 to TRBJ2-7, with TRBD1 matching 10 bases. V trimming: 5 bases; J trimming: 3 bases; junction bases outside the gene matches: 10. The germline V gene has CDR1 SEHNR and CDR2 FQNEAQ (reference sequence). The CDR3 is 16 residues long. This CDR3 is CASSTPGQGFHYEQYF. The CDR3 nucleotides are TGTGCCAGCAGCACCCCGGGACAGGGGTTTCACTACGAGCAGTACTTC.